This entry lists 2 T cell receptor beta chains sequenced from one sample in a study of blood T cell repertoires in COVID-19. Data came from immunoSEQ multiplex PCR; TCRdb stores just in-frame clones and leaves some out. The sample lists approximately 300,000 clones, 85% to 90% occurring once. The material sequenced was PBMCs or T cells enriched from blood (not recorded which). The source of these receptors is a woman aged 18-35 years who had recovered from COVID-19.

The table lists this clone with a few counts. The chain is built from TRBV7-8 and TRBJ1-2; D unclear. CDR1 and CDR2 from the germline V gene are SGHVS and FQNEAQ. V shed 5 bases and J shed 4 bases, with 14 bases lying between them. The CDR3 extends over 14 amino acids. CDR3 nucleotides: TGTGCCAGCAGCCCCGGGGTCGGAGGCTATGGCTACACCTTC. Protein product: CASSPGVGGYGYTF. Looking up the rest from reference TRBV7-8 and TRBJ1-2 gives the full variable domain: GAGVSQSPRYKVAKRGQDVALRCDPISGHVSLFWYQQALGQGPEFLTYFQNEAQLDKSGLPSDRFFAERPEGSVSTLKIQRTQQEDSAVYLCASSPGVGGYGYTFGSGTRLTVV.

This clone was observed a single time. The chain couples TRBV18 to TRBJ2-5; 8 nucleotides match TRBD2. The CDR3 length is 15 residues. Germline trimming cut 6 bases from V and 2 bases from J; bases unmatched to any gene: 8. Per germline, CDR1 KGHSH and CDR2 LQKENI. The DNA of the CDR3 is TGTGCCAGCTCGGGGACTAGATTACTACAAGAGACCCAGTACTTC. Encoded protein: CASSGTRLLQETQYF.